The next 4 T cell receptor beta chains were all read from a single sample in a study of shared clonotypes between healthy human individuals. The protocol was immunoSEQ multiplex PCR, while the TCRdb copy is restricted to in-frame clones and leaves out a portion. The table includes under 600,000 clones, around 97% detected once. Sample: naive CD4+ T cells sorted from blood. Subset: CD45RA+ positively selected. Receptors were obtained from a woman under 40 in good health.

V usage is TRBV6-1 and J usage is TRBJ1-4, with D perhaps matching TRBD1 (6 bases). CDR3 size: 14 residues. Trimming removed 2 bases from V and 10 bases from J, with 14 bases in between. CDR1 is MNHNS and CDR2 is SASEGT in the germline V gene. For the CDR3, the DNA is TGTGCCAGCAGTGAATACAAGACAGGCGGAAAACTGTTTTTT. Protein sequence: CASSEYKTGGKLFF.

This clone was observed a single time. The chain is built from TRBV7-3 and TRBJ1-3, with TRBD1 matching 9 bases. This CDR3 has 17 amino acids. CDR1 is SGHTA and CDR2 is FQGTGA in the germline V gene. Trimming at V came to 2 bases and at J to 0 bases, leaving 5 bases not matched to a gene. The CDR3: CASSLHGQGTSGNTIYF. The CDR3 nucleotides are TGTGCCAGCAGCTTACACGGACAGGGGACCTCTGGAAACACCATATATTTT.

The chain carries TRBV4-1 and TRBJ1-5; TRBD1 might be the D (5 bases). CDR3 size: 22 residues. V was cut by 2 bases and J by 2 bases, with 31 bases left in between. CDR1 is MGHRA, CDR2 YSYEKL, per germline. The CDR3 DNA follows: TGCGCCAGCAGCCAATGGCCCCGAGGGAGACAGTCGAGACAGTACGGCAATCAGCCCCAGCATTTT. This codes for CASSQWPRGRQSRQYGNQPQHF.

The V call is TRBV11-2, the J call TRBJ2-3; 7 bases match TRBD2. The CDR3 sequence is 15 residues long. Losses at the gene ends were 6 bases for V and 2 bases for J; bases not matched to a gene: 8. In germline, CDR1 is SGHAT, CDR2 FQNNGV. The CDR3: CASRSREPHTDTQYF. CDR3 nucleotides: TGTGCCAGCAGGTCGCGGGAGCCCCACACAGATACGCAGTATTTT.